This entry lists 21 T cell receptor beta chains sequenced from one sample in a study of OX40 agonist ivuxolimab in advanced cancers. Profiled with immunoSEQ multiplex PCR; TCRdb holds only in-frame clones, not every one. The sample contains 65,000 to 70,000 clones, more than 85% of which appear only once. Sequences were derived from CD4+ or CD8+ T cells sorted from blood, sampled in a trial of the OX40 agonist ivuxolimab. The source of these receptors is an adult with an advanced solid tumor such as melanoma, head and neck, liver or kidney cancer.

This clone was seen a few times. The chain couples TRBV19 to TRBJ1-1; unclear D gene. Trimming took 5 bases from V and 0 from J, leaving 13 bases between them. Germline-derived CDR1 and CDR2 are LNHDA and SQIVND (reference sequence). The CDR3 covers 15 residues. The CDR3: CASSVQPEVNTEAFF. CDR3 in DNA: TGTGCCAGTAGTGTCCAGCCGGAGGTGAACACTGAAGCTTTCTTT.

The V call is TRBV19, the J call TRBJ1-3, with no clear D. The germline V gene has CDR1 LNHDA and CDR2 SQIVND (reference sequence). The V end was cut by 4 bases, the J end by 3 bases, with 10 bases between. This CDR3 has 14 amino acids. The CDR3 loop is CASSSRGFGNTIYF. Written as DNA, the CDR3 is TGTGCCAGTAGTAGTCGAGGCTTTGGAAACACCATATATTTT. Together with reference TRBV19 and TRBJ1-3, the CDR3 gives the full variable domain: DGGITQSPKYLFRKEGQNVTLSCEQNLNHDAMYWYRQDPGQGLRLIYYSQIVNDFQKGDIAEGYSVSREKKESFPLTVTSAQKNPTAFYLCASSSRGFGNTIYFGEGSWLTVV.

The genes are TRBV30 and TRBJ1-2; D unresolved. Per the germline V gene, CDR1 is GTSNPN and CDR2 is SVGIG (reference sequence). Trimming left V 2 bases short and J 4 bases short, with 14 bases between. The CDR3 contains 14 residues. CDR3 in amino acids: CAWSTRADIYGYTF. CDR3 sequence (DNA): TGTGCCTGGAGTACAAGGGCGGATATCTATGGCTACACCTTC.

The chain joins TRBV28 to TRBJ2-5; D may be TRBD1 (6 bases). TRBJ2-7 matches the DNA end more closely, so the J call is doubtful. Germline assignment: CDR1 MDHEN and CDR2 SYDVKM. The CDR3 sequence is 14 residues long. CDR3 bases: TGTGCCAGCAGTTTAGGTAGGGGGAGCTACGAGCAGTACTTC. Amino acid sequence: CASSLGRGSYEQYF.

The chain uses TRBV14 and TRBJ2-5; D may be TRBD1 (5 bases). Matching the DNA end better, TRBJ2-7 makes the J call doubtful. CDR1 is SGHDN and CDR2 is FVKESK in the germline V gene. The CDR3 runs 12 residues. The CDR3, as DNA: TGTGCCAGCAGTCAGGGCTCCTACGAGCAGTACTTC. Amino acids: CASSQGSYEQYF.

The chain links TRBV6-4 to TRBJ2-2; 10 nucleotides line up with TRBD2. Germline CDR1 is MRHNA and CDR2 is SNTAGT. The length of the CDR3 is 19 residues. The junction had 14 bases not matched to a gene; V was cut back by 5 bases and J by 2 bases. The CDR3: CASSRLAGHPLGNTGELFF. The CDR3 DNA is TGTGCCAGCAGTAGACTAGCGGGCCACCCCCTCGGCAACACCGGGGAGCTGTTTTTT.

The V gene is TRBV10-1, the J gene TRBJ2-3, with D hard to call. The CDR3 length is 13 residues. Germline V gene sequence: CDR1 WNHNN, CDR2 SYGVQD (reference sequence). With 2 bases removed from V and 10 bases from J, the gap between germline ends came to 13 bases. The CDR3 sequence: CASSERYWSAQYF. The CDR3 coding sequence is TGCGCCAGCAGTGAGAGATACTGGTCGGCGCAGTATTTT.

This chain uses TRBV11-2 with TRBJ2-1; D might be TRBD1 or TRBD2, each matching 5 bases. Trimming removed 4 bases at V and 6 bases at J, with 13 bases between. There are 14 residues in the CDR3. The V gene's germline CDR1 is SGHAT and CDR2 FQNNGV. The DNA of the CDR3 is TGTGCCAGCAGCTCTCCGGAGAGGGGCAATGAGCAGTTCTTC. Encoded protein: CASSSPERGNEQFF.

The V and J genes are TRBV11-2 and TRBJ2-3; D is ambiguous. Trimming cost V 5 bases and J 0 bases, with 9 bases left between them. Germline V gene lookup returns CDR1 SGHAT and CDR2 FQNNGV. The CDR3 totals 14 residues. CDR3: CASSPPGSTDTQYF. The CDR3 coding sequence is TGTGCCAGCAGCCCCCCGGGTAGCACAGATACGCAGTATTTT. The full variable domain, completed using reference TRBV11-2 and TRBJ2-3, is EAGVAQSPRYKIIEKRQSVAFWCNPISGHATLYWYQQILGQGPKLLIQFQNNGVVDDSQLPKDRFSAERLKGVDSTLKIQPAKLEDSAVYLCASSPPGSTDTQYFGPGTRLTVL.

Here the CDR3 reads CASSTFTGGMMTETQYF. The CDR3, as DNA: TGTGCCAGTAGTACATTCACAGGGGGAATGATGACGGAGACCCAGTACTTC. J is TRBJ2-5 and V is TRBV19; 8 bases line up with TRBD1. The germline V gene encodes CDR1 LNHDA and CDR2 SQIVND (reference sequence). Trimming took 4 bases from V and 5 from J; bases not matched to a gene: 15. This CDR3 region has 17 residues. The entire variable domain, with the rest obtained from reference TRBV19 and TRBJ2-5, is as follows: DGGITQSPKYLFRKEGQNVTLSCEQNLNHDAMYWYRQDPGQGLRLIYYSQIVNDFQKGDIAEGYSVSREKKESFPLTVTSAQKNPTAFYLCASSTFTGGMMTETQYFGPGTRLLVL.

The V and J genes are TRBV29-1 and TRBJ1-1, with D tentatively TRBD1 (6 bases). V was pared by 7 bases and J by 1 base, with 13 bases between. CDR3 length: 13 residues. Germline V CDR1 and CDR2: SQVTM, ANQGSEA. The CDR3 nucleotides read TGCAGCGGTAGGACAGCCTCGAACACTGAAGCTTTCTTT. Amino acid sequence: CSGRTASNTEAFF.

This chain connects TRBV11-1 to TRBJ2-7; D is undetermined. Germline-derived CDR1 and CDR2 are SGHAT and FQDESV (reference sequence). This CDR3 is 13 amino acids long. V lost 5 bases and J lost 2, with 10 bases in between. CDR3 in amino acids: CASSPRFAYEQYF. DNA of the CDR3: TGTGCCAGCAGCCCGCGGTTCGCCTACGAGCAGTACTTC.

The chain recombines TRBV5-4 with TRBJ1-2, with 9 positions matching TRBD1. In germline, CDR1 is SGHNT, CDR2 YYREEE (reference sequence). After removal of 4 bases from V and 4 bases from J, the junction contained 5 bases not matched to a gene. The length of the CDR3 is 14 residues. In DNA form, the CDR3 reads TGTGCCAGCAGCAGGACAGGGGTTGCCTATGGCTACACCTTC. Protein: CASSRTGVAYGYTF. The full variable domain, completed using reference TRBV5-4 and TRBJ1-2, is ETGVTQSPTHLIKTRGQQVTLRCSSQSGHNTVSWYQQALGQGPQFIFQYYREEENGRGNFPPRFSGLQFPNYSSELNVNALELDDSALYLCASSRTGVAYGYTFGSGTRLTVV.

The chain links TRBV7-8 to TRBJ1-1; possible D gene TRBD1, 6 bases. Trimming shortened V by 5 bases and J by 1 base, and 11 bases separated the two germline ends. This CDR3 region has 14 residues. From germline, CDR1 is SGHVS and CDR2 FQNEAQ. CDR3 sequence: CASSLLDRNTEAFF. The CDR3, as DNA: TGTGCCAGCAGCCTCTTGGACAGGAACACTGAAGCTTTCTTT.

The chain carries TRBV5-4 and TRBJ2-5, with D hard to call. The length of the CDR3 is 14 residues. V gave up 1 base and J gave up 5 bases, with 12 bases separating them. Germline V gene sequence: CDR1 SGHNT, CDR2 YYREEE (reference sequence). CDR3 region: CASSLLAAGETQYF. Written as DNA, the CDR3 is TGTGCCAGCAGCTTGTTGGCAGCCGGGGAGACCCAGTACTTC.

V and J are TRBV12-5 and TRBJ2-4, with no clear D. V was trimmed by 3 bases and J by 10 bases, leaving 7 bases between them. The CDR3 runs 11 residues. CDR1 is LGHNT, CDR2 FRNRAP, per germline. CDR3 DNA: TGTGCTAGTGGTTTAAGGTCAATTCAGTACTTC. Its translation: CASGLRSIQYF.

This clone was observed once. The chain combines TRBV6-1 with TRBJ1-4; the D is unclear. CDR3 size: 11 residues. V lost 6 bases, J lost 4 bases, and 3 bases lay in between. The germline V gene has CDR1 MNHNS and CDR2 SASEGT. CDR3 sequence reads: CASRINEKLFF. Here the CDR3 DNA reads TGTGCCAGCAGGATTAATGAAAAACTGTTTTTT.

The chain carries TRBV6-6 and TRBJ2-5, with unresolved D. V lost 1 base to trimming and J lost 5 bases, with 8 bases between them. This CDR3 spans 13 amino acids. The germline V gene has CDR1 MNHNY and CDR2 SVGAGI (reference sequence). Written as DNA, the CDR3 is TGTGCCAGCAGTTACTGGGTTGGGGAGACCCAGTACTTC. Amino acid sequence: CASSYWVGETQYF.

V is TRBV4-1 and J is TRBJ2-2; D ambiguous. The V and J ends lost 2 bases and 8 bases respectively, with 9 bases between them. The CDR3 has 13 amino acids. CDR1 and CDR2 (germline): MGHRA, YSYEKL. CDR3 region: CASSQPLRGELFF. CDR3 nucleotide sequence: TGCGCCAGCAGCCAACCCCTCAGGGGGGAGCTGTTTTTT.

The chain carries TRBV7-2 and TRBJ2-1; no firm D call. CDR3 length equals 13 residues. Germline CDR1 reads SGHTA; CDR2 reads FQGNSA. The V and J ends lost 5 bases and 10 bases respectively, with 15 bases between them. The DNA for the CDR3 is TGTGCCAGCAGCCGAGACTCGTCTCGGGAGCAGTTCTTC. This gives the protein CASSRDSSREQFF.

V gene TRBV13 combines with J gene TRBJ1-6; 9 bases fit TRBD1. Germline assignment: CDR1 PRHDT and CDR2 FYEKMQ (reference sequence). V lost 4 bases to trimming and J lost 8 bases; unmatched junction nucleotides: 15. CDR3 length: 18 residues. The CDR3 bases are TGTGCCAGCAGCTCCCGCATGAGGGACAGGGTGTTGGATTCACCCCTCCACTTT. It is translated as CASSSRMRDRVLDSPLHF. Variable domain in full (rest from reference TRBV13 and TRBJ1-6): AAGVIQSPRHLIKEKRETATLKCYPIPRHDTVYWYQQGPGQDPQFLISFYEKMQSDKGSIPDRFSAQQFSDYHSELNMSSLELGDSALYFCASSSRMRDRVLDSPLHFGNGTRLTVT.